This TCR beta chain was retrieved from a study of cytomegalovirus exposure and HLA in healthy donors. Study as a whole: HLA-typed donors were the source of approximately 86 million unique TCRs held in an early data release.

Primers for the PCR totalled 60 Vbeta and 13 Jbeta. The table came from immunoSEQ multiplex PCR; TCRdb's copy has only in-frame clones and leaves some out. Among approximately 280,000 clones, just over 85% were seen once, and the ten largest hold roughly 4%. As for this clone: The antigen is unknown.

General study results and limits: Association of a missense DCLRE1C variant with TCR beta V- and J-gene trimming was reported in a later analysis. Associated with cytomegalovirus, according to the listing, were 150 to 200 TCR beta chains.

Germline trimming cut 5 bases from V and 4 bases from J; bases unmatched to any gene: 3. CDR3 length: 13 amino acids. Looked up from germline, CDR1 is SGHVS and CDR2 is FNYEAQ. The J gene is TRBJ2-7, the V gene TRBV7-6; 9 bases line up with TRBD2. The origin of this receptor is a man aged 35 to 55 in good health and CMV-seropositive. What was sequenced was PBMCs. CDR3 bases: TGTGCCAGCAGCCGCGGGGGGGTTTACGAGCAGTACTTC. As protein: CASSRGGVYEQYF.